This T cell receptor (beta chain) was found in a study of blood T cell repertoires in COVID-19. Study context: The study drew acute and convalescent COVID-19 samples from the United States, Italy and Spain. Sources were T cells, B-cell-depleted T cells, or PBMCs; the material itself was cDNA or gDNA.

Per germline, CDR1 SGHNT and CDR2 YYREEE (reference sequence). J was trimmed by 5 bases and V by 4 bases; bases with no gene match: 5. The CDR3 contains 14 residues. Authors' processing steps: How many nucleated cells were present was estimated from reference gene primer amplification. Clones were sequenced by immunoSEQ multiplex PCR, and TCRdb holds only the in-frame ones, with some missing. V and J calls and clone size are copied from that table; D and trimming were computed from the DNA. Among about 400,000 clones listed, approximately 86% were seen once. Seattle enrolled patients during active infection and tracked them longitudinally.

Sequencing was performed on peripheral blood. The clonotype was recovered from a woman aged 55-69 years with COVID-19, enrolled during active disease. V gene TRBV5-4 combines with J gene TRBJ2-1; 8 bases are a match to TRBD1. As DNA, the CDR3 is TGTGCCAGCAGCATTCGGGACAGGAACAATGAGCAGTTCTTC. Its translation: CASSIRDRNNEQFF.